These 17 T cell receptor beta chains came from one sample sequenced in a study of cytomegalovirus exposure and HLA in healthy donors. The primer mix had 60 Vbeta and 13 Jbeta primers. Method: immunoSEQ multiplex PCR; TCRdb's copy keeps in-frame clones and lacks some. Of over 200,000 clones listed, 70% are singletons. The sequencing sample was made of PBMCs. Receptors originate from a middle-aged man in good health and CMV-seropositive.

The J gene is TRBJ1-1, the V gene TRBV27; maybe TRBD1 (6 bases). CDR1 and CDR2 (germline): MNHEY, SMNVEV (reference sequence). This CDR3 is built from 15 residues. The V gene lost 2 bases and the J gene lost 10 bases, with 20 bases spanning the gap. CDR3 in DNA: TGTGCCAGCAGTTTAAATTTCGGGGGGCACGTCTCAGCTTTCTTT. It codes for CASSLNFGGHVSAFF.

The rearrangement uses TRBV28 and TRBJ1-6; tentatively, D is TRBD1 (6 bases). Trimming left V 2 bases short and J 10 bases short, with 15 bases between. The CDR3 extends over 15 amino acids. Germline values: CDR1 MDHEN, CDR2 SYDVKM. CDR3 region: CASSLREGGSSPLHF. Written as DNA, the CDR3 is TGTGCCAGCAGTTTACGGGAGGGGGGGTCGTCACCCCTCCACTTT. The full variable domain, rest sourced from reference TRBV28 and TRBJ1-6, is DVKVTQSSRYLVKRTGEKVFLECVQDMDHENMFWYRQDPGLGLRLIYFSYDVKMKEKGDIPEGYSVSREKKERFSLILESASTNQTSMYLCASSLREGGSSPLHFGNGTRLTVT.

The chain is built from TRBV28 and TRBJ2-7; 11 bases align to TRBD1. The trim removed 3 bases at V and 7 bases at J, leaving 8 bases unmatched. The CDR3 consists of 15 residues. Germline CDR1 and CDR2: MDHEN and SYDVKM. This CDR3 reads CASSFTGQGAREQYF. The CDR3 DNA sequence: TGTGCCAGCAGTTTTACAGGACAGGGGGCTCGAGAGCAGTACTTC.

The V and J genes are TRBV6-6 and TRBJ2-7; TRBD1 is a possible D gene (7 bases). This CDR3 spans 15 amino acids. V was shortened by 7 bases and J by 5 bases, with 21 bases between the two germline ends. Germline CDR1 is MNHNY and CDR2 is SVGAGI (reference sequence). The CDR3 loop reads CASTQGRRGLDEQYF. The CDR3 nucleotides read TGTGCCAGCACCCAAGGCCGGAGGGGGCTCGACGAGCAGTACTTC.

V is TRBV27 and J is TRBJ1-5, with 8 bases that match TRBD1. Germline CDR1 reads MNHEY; CDR2 reads SMNVEV (reference sequence). CDR3 length: 14 amino acids. The ends lost 8 bases at V and 6 bases at J; junction bases unmatched: 9. The CDR3 bases are TGTGCCAGCGGTAAGACAGGGGCGGTTCAGCCCCAGCATTTT. Residues: CASGKTGAVQPQHF.

This chain joins TRBV5-1 and TRBJ1-5, with 8 bases fitting TRBD1. V trimming: 8 bases; J trimming: 2 bases; junction bases outside the gene matches: 12. The CDR3 spans 16 residues. Germline CDR1 is SGHRS and CDR2 is YFSETQ. Here the CDR3 DNA reads TGCGCCAGGGGACAGGATGAGGGGGTATGCAATCAGCCCCAGCATTTT. It translates to CARGQDEGVCNQPQHF.

This rearrangement joins TRBV4-2 to TRBJ1-2; D gene uncertain. Trimming shortened V by 0 bases and J by 7 bases, and 12 bases separated the two germline ends. The CDR3 consists of 14 residues. CDR1 is LGHNA, CDR2 YNFKEQ, per germline. CDR3 protein: CASSQDGGVRGYTF. The CDR3 DNA sequence: TGTGCCAGCAGCCAAGATGGCGGGGTGCGTGGCTACACCTTC.

This rearrangement joins TRBV18 to TRBJ2-3, with D tentatively TRBD2 (5 bases). The germline V gene has CDR1 KGHSH and CDR2 LQKENI. CDR3 length equals 18 residues. Trimming left V 2 bases short and J 2 bases short, with 20 bases between. In nucleotides, the CDR3 is TGTGCCAGCTCACCAGGGAGACTATCAGTTTCTTACACAGATACGCAGTATTTT. It is translated as CASSPGRLSVSYTDTQYF.

The chain joins TRBV18 to TRBJ2-7, with unresolved D. Trimming took off 4 bases at V and 4 bases at J, with 14 bases between the two ends. The CDR3 spans 14 residues. Germline V gene lookup returns CDR1 KGHSH and CDR2 LQKENI. The CDR3 bases are TGTGCCAGCTCACGCGAGACACAGCCTTACGAGCAGTACTTC. It is translated as CASSRETQPYEQYF.

The rearrangement links TRBV6-1 to TRBJ1-1; 11 nucleotides match TRBD1. This CDR3 region has 16 residues. Germline V lookup: CDR1 MNHNS, CDR2 SASEGT. The ends lost 4 bases at V and 6 bases at J; junction bases unmatched: 10. The CDR3 nucleotides read TGTGCCAGCAGTGGGGATTTAGGACAGGGGGCTGCTGAAGCTTTCTTT. Protein sequence: CASSGDLGQGAAEAFF.

The chain recombines TRBV2 with TRBJ2-1; 10 bases agree with TRBD2. The J segment lost 6 bases and the V segment lost 6 bases, leaving 5 bases of the junction unmatched. Germline V gene data show CDR1 as SNHLY and CDR2 as FYNNEI. The CDR3 sequence is 14 residues long. In DNA form, the CDR3 reads TGTGCCAGCAGCCGAGCGGGGGGGCCCAATGAGCAGTTCTTC. Protein product: CASSRAGGPNEQFF.

The genes are TRBV29-1 and TRBJ2-7; 9 nucleotides line up with TRBD1. CDR1 is SQVTM and CDR2 is ANQGSEA in the germline V gene. V gave up 4 bases and J gave up 2 bases; unmatched junction bases: 3. The CDR3 covers 13 residues. The CDR3 region is CSVGRTGAYEQYF. The CDR3 DNA sequence: TGCAGCGTTGGCAGGACAGGGGCCTACGAGCAGTACTTC.

The chain employs TRBV2 and TRBJ1-1; the D gene is possibly TRBD1 (6 bases). The V end lost 7 bases, the J end lost 1 base, and 16 bases lay between the germline ends. The CDR3 loop spans 15 amino acids. Germline V gene data show CDR1 as SNHLY and CDR2 as FYNNEI. The chain's CDR3 is CASTVSQGTNTEAFF. The CDR3 region has the DNA TGTGCCAGCACCGTCTCGCAGGGGACGAACACTGAAGCTTTCTTT.

This clone was counted only a few times. This chain connects TRBV21-1 to TRBJ1-3; the DNA was not compared with TRBD1, the D call given in the table. TRBV21-1 is listed as a pseudogene. The CDR3 runs 20 residues. The CDR3 protein is CASSKGQPAPRTLDGNTIYF. The DNA of the CDR3 is TGTGCCAGCAGCAAGGGACAGCCAGCCCCAAGGACCCTCGACGGAAACACCATATATTTT.

This chain joins TRBV19 and TRBJ2-5, with 15 positions matching TRBD2. The J call is doubtful: the DNA matches TRBJ2-7 better. CDR1 and CDR2 from the germline V gene are LNHDA and SQIVND (reference sequence). The length of the CDR3 is 17 residues. The CDR3 nucleotides read TGTGCCAGTAGTCCCCGGACTAGCGGGGGGGCTGGCTACGAGCAGTACTTC. Protein product: CASSPRTSGGAGYEQYF.

The chain employs TRBV19 and TRBJ1-5; D may be TRBD1 (5 bases). Trimming took off 5 bases at V and 6 bases at J, with 14 bases between the two ends. This CDR3 has 14 residues. The V gene's germline CDR1 is LNHDA and CDR2 SQIVND (reference sequence). The CDR3 DNA follows: TGTGCCAGTAGTTCGGGGACCGGGGGTCAGCCCCAGCATTTT. Its protein product is CASSSGTGGQPQHF.

This chain uses TRBV23-1 with TRBJ2-2; possible D gene TRBD1, 5 bases. TRBV23-1 is designated an ORF whose function remains uncertain. The CDR3 has 15 amino acids. Trimming removed 4 bases from V and 1 base from J, with 10 bases in between. CDR3 in amino acids: CASSLGRVNTGELFF. In DNA, the CDR3 is TGCGCCAGCAGTCTTGGCAGGGTGAACACCGGGGAGCTGTTTTTT.